This TCR beta chain was recovered during a study of OX40 agonist ivuxolimab in advanced cancers. In the study overall: Patients received the agonistic anti-OX40 (CD134) antibody ivuxolimab. Patients receiving dose escalation had hepatocellular carcinoma, melanoma, renal cell or head and neck cancer. Whole-study findings and limits: Those patients achieving a partial response at 0.1-3.0 mg/kg showed among the lowest clonal expansion.

Of note for this clone: Its antigen is still unknown.

The repertoire was sequenced with immunoSEQ multiplex PCR; TCRdb's copy has only in-frame clones and lacks some. The repertoire consists of about 22,000 clones, with roughly 80% occurring once and the leading ten covering about a quarter. Blood draws occurred at baseline, cycle 4 day 1, and cycle 7 day 1. CDR1 is SGHNT, CDR2 YYREEE, per germline (reference sequence). With 6 bases removed from V and 7 bases from J, the gap between germline ends came to 16 bases. The CDR3 loop spans 13 amino acids. Material: CD4+ or CD8+ T cells sorted from blood, obtained in a trial of the OX40 agonist ivuxolimab. The chain combines TRBV5-4 with TRBJ1-2; D call uncertain. The receptor comes from an adult with an advanced solid tumor such as melanoma, head and neck, liver or kidney cancer. CDR3 in amino acids: CASTDLGIFGYTF. As DNA, the CDR3 is TGTGCCAGCACGGATTTGGGGATCTTTGGCTACACCTTC.